This T cell receptor beta chain came from a study of monozygotic twins with inflammatory bowel disease. General study results and limits: Whereas healthy co-twins had higher TCRbeta diversity (inverse Simpson), IBD patients had lower diversity. Other individuals had fewer clonotypes in common with IBD patients than with healthy twins, especially with disease activity.

No DNA is given; TCRdb re-called the 5' RACE reads and lists each CDR3 protein once. In total, the table holds 80,000 or so distinct CDR3 sequences. The CDR3 spans 17 residues. Germline-derived CDR1 and CDR2 are SGHRS and YFSETQ. About this clonotype itself: What it binds is not known.

Someone took a roughly 2.5 ml blood sample from each of the donors. RNA in its total form was extracted from whole blood, and T cells were not sorted. The sample taken for sequencing was blood. This TCR came from a human donor with ulcerative colitis or Crohn's disease, or a healthy co-twin of an affected twin (not recorded which). The chain recombines TRBV5-1 with TRBJ2-3; TCRdb indicates TRBD1, and absent DNA this call remains unverified. The CDR3 loop is CASSRATRTDSTDTQYF.